The 8 T cell receptor beta chains in this list originate from one sample, sequenced in a study of identical twins. TCRdb recomputed calls from the 5' RACE reads with MiXCR, one row per CDR3 protein. The table shows a few hundred thousand distinct CDR3 sequences, with 7.5% to 10% occurring only once. A further study also used this sample, focusing on yellow fever vaccine responses in identical twins.

Sequenced material: PBMCs. These receptors all come from a woman between 18 and 30 years old in good health.

This clonotype has a count of ten or more. The J gene is TRBJ2-1, the V gene TRBV24-1; 8 nucleotides align to TRBD1. The V gene end was trimmed by 0 bases and the J gene end by 0 bases; junction bases not matched to a gene: 3. CDR1 is KGHDR, CDR2 SFDVKD, per germline. This CDR3 comprises 17 residues. CDR3 residues: CATSDLRDRSSYNEQFF. The CDR3 DNA reads as TGTGCCACCAGTGATTTGCGGGACAGGAGCTCCTACAATGAGCAGTTCTTC.

This clonotype was recorded at least ten times. V gene TRBV15 combines with J gene TRBJ1-5, with TRBD1 matching over 7 bases. Germline loops: CDR1 LNHNV, CDR2 YYDKDF (reference sequence). With 0 bases clipped from V and 6 bases from J, the junction kept 8 bases outside the gene matches. The CDR3 sequence is 16 residues long. Here the CDR3 reads CATSRDRQGRAQPQHF. DNA of the CDR3: TGTGCCACCAGCAGAGATAGACAGGGAAGGGCTCAGCCCCAGCATTTT.

This clonotype appeared a few times. The chain has TRBV29-1 and TRBJ2-7, with unresolved D. V dropped 0 bases and J dropped 6 bases, with 9 bases sitting between them. Per the germline V gene, CDR1 is SQVTM and CDR2 is ANQGSEA. CDR3 size: 12 residues. The CDR3 region has the DNA TGCAGCGTTGAAGATGCCCCCGCCGAGCAGTACTTC. Its translation: CSVEDAPAEQYF.

This clonotype was counted only a few times. This chain links TRBV10-3 with TRBJ2-1; 7 bases fit TRBD1. The length of the CDR3 is 14 residues. Germline assignment: CDR1 ENHRY and CDR2 SYGVKD. V was clipped by 7 bases and J by 2 bases; unmatched bases: 5. The CDR3 DNA is TGTGCCATCACCCGGCAGGGGGCCTACAATGAGCAGTTCTTC. It codes for CAITRQGAYNEQFF.

The chain has TRBV19 and TRBJ2-7, with D possibly matching TRBD2 (6 bases). Germline V gene lookup returns CDR1 LNHDA and CDR2 SQIVND (reference sequence). This CDR3 has 14 residues. Trimming removed 10 bases from V and 2 bases from J, with 18 bases in between. The CDR3 DNA reads TGTGCCACCGCCCCACGCCGGGGGACCTACGAGCAGTACTTC. Translating it yields CATAPRRGTYEQYF.

Concerning this clonotype itself: Germline and junction disagree at one end, which may indicate a read error. The chain uses TRBV12-3 or TRBV12-4 and TRBJ2-2; D perhaps matches TRBD2 (6 bases). The CDR3 is made up of 19 amino acids. CDR3 amino acids: CASCLVPGFGSSNTGELFF. The CDR3 nucleotides read TGTGCCAGCTGTTTAGTCCCAGGGTTCGGGAGCTCGAACACCGGGGAGCTGTTTTTT.

This clonotype was seen a few times. The gene calls are TRBV18 and TRBJ2-3; possibly TRBD2 for D (5 bases). V was shortened by 4 bases and J by 2 bases, with 13 bases between the two germline ends. Germline CDR1 is KGHSH and CDR2 is LQKENI. This CDR3 has 15 residues. The CDR3 nucleotides read TGTGCCAGCTCACTTTCCATAGCGTCCACAGATACGCAGTATTTT. Residues: CASSLSIASTDTQYF.

This clonotype has more than one count but fewer than ten. The V gene is TRBV4-2, the J gene TRBJ1-1; D gene uncertain. This CDR3 has 13 amino acids. Germline lookup yields CDR1 LGHNA and CDR2 YNFKEQ. Trimming removed 1 base at V and 3 bases at J, with 6 bases between. The CDR3 here is CASSQVGDTEAFF. Written as DNA, the CDR3 is TGTGCCAGCAGCCAAGTTGGGGACACTGAAGCTTTCTTT.